One sample yielded the 21 T cell receptor beta chains listed below, sequenced in a study of cytomegalovirus exposure and HLA in healthy donors. In the PCR, 60 Vbeta and 13 Jbeta primers were used. Here immunoSEQ multiplex PCR was the method, and the copy in TCRdb shows in-frame clones only, minus some. The sample consists of tens of thousands of clones, less than 80% of them appearing once. Specimen: PBMCs. The receptors here all came from a woman in her forties or fifties in good health and CMV-seropositive.

This sequence joins TRBV19 and TRBJ1-2, with TRBD1 matching over 10 bases. The V segment lost 4 bases and the J segment 7 bases; nucleotides outside the gene matches: 9. This CDR3 has 15 amino acids. Germline assignment: CDR1 LNHDA and CDR2 SQIVND (reference sequence). The CDR3 nucleotides read TGTGCCAGTAGTAGAGACAGGGGGCTAGCGGCTGGCTACACCTTC. It encodes CASSRDRGLAAGYTF.

For the CDR3, the DNA is TGTGCCAGCATGTGGAGCTCCTATAATTCACCCCTCCACTTT. Amino acid sequence: CASMWSSYNSPLHF. This sequence joins TRBV2 and TRBJ1-6; D is unresolved. The length of the CDR3 is 14 residues. V lost 7 bases and J 0 bases, leaving 7 bases between the germline ends. Germline V gives CDR1 SNHLY, CDR2 FYNNEI.

The chain carries TRBV15 and TRBJ1-4; weak D call: TRBD1 (5 bases). Germline V gene sequence: CDR1 LNHNV, CDR2 YYDKDF (reference sequence). The CDR3 covers 14 residues. Deletions cut 1 base from V and 8 bases from J, with 11 bases between. This CDR3 reads CATSRVVQGEKLFF. DNA of the CDR3: TGTGCCACCAGCAGAGTTGTCCAGGGCGAAAAACTGTTTTTT.

This clone was found a few times. The rearrangement joins TRBV5-4 to TRBJ2-3, with D perhaps TRBD2 (5 bases). This CDR3 region has 15 residues. CDR1 and CDR2 (germline): SGHNT, YYREEE (reference sequence). Deletions cut 0 bases from V and 2 bases from J, with 10 bases between. In DNA form, the CDR3 reads TGTGCCAGCAGCTTGGTTAGCGTGGCCACAGATACGCAGTATTTT. It specifies CASSLVSVATDTQYF.

V usage is TRBV19 and J usage is TRBJ2-7; 7 positions agree with TRBD1. This CDR3 has 13 residues. The V gene's germline CDR1 is LNHDA and CDR2 SQIVND (reference sequence). V shed 1 base and J 7 bases; nucleotides not matched to a gene: 4. The DNA for the CDR3 is TGTGCCAGTAGTATAGTTGCAGGGGGAGAGCAGTACTTC. Protein: CASSIVAGGEQYF.

The rearrangement uses TRBV19 and TRBJ1-5; 9 bases line up with TRBD1. The V and J ends lost 2 bases and 11 bases, in that order; junction bases with no gene match: 13. CDR1 is LNHDA and CDR2 is SQIVND in the germline V gene (reference sequence). The CDR3 spans 16 residues. CDR3 sequence (DNA): TGTGCCAGTAGTATAATGTCTCGGGACAGGGTCTCGACCCAGCATTTT. Translated, it gives CASSIMSRDRVSTQHF. Full variable domain (outside the CDR3, taken from reference TRBV19 and TRBJ1-5): DGGITQSPKYLFRKEGQNVTLSCEQNLNHDAMYWYRQDPGQGLRLIYYSQIVNDFQKGDIAEGYSVSREKKESFPLTVTSAQKNPTAFYLCASSIMSRDRVSTQHFGDGTRLSIL.

The rearrangement uses TRBV2 and TRBJ2-3, with TRBD1 matching 9 bases. The germline V gene has CDR1 SNHLY and CDR2 FYNNEI. CDR3 size: 16 residues. V was clipped by 4 bases and J by 3 bases; unmatched bases: 8. The CDR3 DNA sequence: TGTGCCAGCAGTGGGGACAGGGCAAGTGGTACAGATACGCAGTATTTT. It codes for CASSGDRASGTDTQYF. The full variable domain, with the rest looked up from reference TRBV2 and TRBJ2-3, is EPEVTQTPSHQVTQMGQEVILRCVPISNHLYFYWYRQILGQKVEFLVSFYNNEISEKSEIFDDQFSVERPDGSNFTLKIRSTKLEDSAMYFCASSGDRASGTDTQYFGPGTRLTVL.

This clone was detected only a few times. The chain uses TRBV2 and TRBJ1-1; 9 nucleotides agree with TRBD1. V was pared by 4 bases and J by 9 bases, with 3 bases of the junction left unmatched. The CDR3 sequence is 12 residues long. CDR1 SNHLY and CDR2 FYNNEI come from the germline V gene. DNA for the CDR3: TGTGCCAGCAGTGTGGACAGGGGCCAAGCTTTCTTT. It yields the protein CASSVDRGQAFF.

This chain uses TRBV6-1 with TRBJ1-2; 8 nucleotides match TRBD1. Per germline, CDR1 MNHNS and CDR2 SASEGT. The CDR3 has 13 residues. The J segment lost 7 bases and the V segment lost 11 bases, leaving 12 bases of the junction unmatched. The CDR3 spells CAGKDRVGGGYTF. The CDR3 coding sequence is TGTGCCGGCAAGGACAGGGTCGGAGGTGGCTACACCTTC.

CDR3 protein: CASSPRRGEKLFF. CDR3 in DNA: TGTGCCAGCTCACCACGACGGGGGGAAAAACTGTTTTTT. The chain couples TRBV18 to TRBJ1-4, with D perhaps TRBD1 (5 bases). The germline V gene encodes CDR1 KGHSH and CDR2 LQKENI. V lost 1 base and J 8 bases, leaving 8 bases between the germline ends. The CDR3 consists of 13 residues.

V gene TRBV7-3 combines with J gene TRBJ2-3; 9 bases are shared with TRBD2. Germline V gives CDR1 SGHTA, CDR2 FQGTGA. This CDR3 region has 15 residues. V was pared by 0 bases and J by 4 bases, with 2 bases of the junction left unmatched. CDR3 region: CASSLTSGGADTQYF. In DNA, the CDR3 is TGTGCCAGCAGCTTAACTAGCGGGGGAGCAGATACGCAGTATTTT.

V gene TRBV7-3 combines with J gene TRBJ2-1; 7 bases match TRBD2. The CDR3 is made up of 15 amino acids. CDR1 and CDR2 (germline): SGHTA, FQGTGA. J gave up 4 bases and V 2 bases, and 5 bases lay outside the gene matches. CDR3 nucleotides: TGTGCCAGCAGCTTAGCCGGGACTACATACAATGAGCAGTTCTTC. Protein product: CASSLAGTTYNEQFF. The full variable domain, with the rest looked up from reference TRBV7-3 and TRBJ2-1, is GAGVSQTPSNKVTEKGKYVELRCDPISGHTALYWYRQSLGQGPEFLIYFQGTGAADDSGLPNDRFFAVRPEGSVSTLKIQRTERGDSAVYLCASSLAGTTYNEQFFGPGTRLTVL.

The chain employs TRBV7-2 and TRBJ1-2, with TRBD1 as a possible D gene (6 bases). This CDR3 contains 12 residues. Deletions cut 7 bases from V and 4 bases from J, with 10 bases between. Per the germline V gene, CDR1 is SGHTA and CDR2 is FQGNSA. Here the CDR3 DNA reads TGTGCCAGCACCAGGGGAGTCTATGGCTACACCTTC. Translating it yields CASTRGVYGYTF.

The chain links TRBV5-1 to TRBJ2-4, with 10 bases matching TRBD2. Trimming at V came to 5 bases and at J to 7 bases, leaving 6 bases not matched to a gene. The CDR3 runs 14 residues. The V gene's germline CDR1 is SGHRS and CDR2 YFSETQ. This CDR3 is CASRDSGGRNIQYF. Written as DNA, the CDR3 is TGCGCCAGCAGGGATAGCGGGGGGCGGAACATTCAGTACTTC.

V usage is TRBV27 and J usage is TRBJ2-7, with 7 bases fitting TRBD2. CDR1 is MNHEY and CDR2 is SMNVEV in the germline V gene (reference sequence). CDR3 size: 15 residues. Trimming at V came to 6 bases and at J to 3 bases, leaving 11 bases not matched to a gene. CDR3: CASRETSRLDYEQYF. CDR3 coding DNA: TGTGCCAGCAGGGAGACTAGCCGGTTGGACTACGAGCAGTACTTC.

V gene TRBV27 combines with J gene TRBJ2-7; D perhaps matches TRBD1 (7 bases). Per germline, CDR1 MNHEY and CDR2 SMNVEV (reference sequence). V dropped 6 bases and J dropped 4 bases, with 16 bases sitting between them. The CDR3 has 14 amino acids. CDR3 sequence: CASSSDREEYEQYF. The CDR3 DNA follows: TGTGCCAGCAGCTCTGACAGGGAGGAATACGAGCAGTACTTC.

The rearrangement uses TRBV28 and TRBJ1-4, with 8 bases fitting TRBD1. The trim removed 2 bases at V and 7 bases at J, leaving 15 bases unmatched. The CDR3 contains 18 residues. CDR1 and CDR2 (germline): MDHEN, SYDVKM. The CDR3 sequence is CASSLTGQGLLGAEKLFF. CDR3 coding DNA: TGTGCCAGCAGTTTAACCGGACAGGGACTATTAGGGGCTGAAAAACTGTTTTTT.

The rearrangement uses TRBV5-6 and TRBJ1-4, with 9 bases matching TRBD1. Germline CDR1 SGHDT, CDR2 YYEEEE. The CDR3 consists of 14 residues. V dropped 2 bases and J dropped 8; count of bases not matched to a gene: 4. The CDR3 sequence is CASSFGTGTEKLFF. In nucleotides, the CDR3 is TGTGCCAGCAGCTTTGGGACAGGGACCGAAAAACTGTTTTTT.

This clone has only a few counts. V is TRBV5-6 and J is TRBJ1-5, with 8 positions matching TRBD1. V gave up 2 bases and J gave up 11 bases; unmatched junction bases: 9. Germline V gene sequence: CDR1 SGHDT, CDR2 YYEEEE. The CDR3 sequence is 14 residues long. CDR3 sequence (DNA): TGTGCCAGCAGCTTAGGAGGGACAGGTGGGGCCCAGCATTTT. Its translation: CASSLGGTGGAQHF.

The genes are TRBV27 and TRBJ1-5, with D possibly matching TRBD1 (6 bases). Germline-derived CDR1 and CDR2 are MNHEY and SMNVEV (reference sequence). Trimming stripped 5 bases from V and 7 bases from J, with 24 bases between. This CDR3 is 17 amino acids long. CDR3: CASSGDFTGRGIQPQHF. CDR3 DNA: TGTGCCAGCAGTGGAGACTTTACAGGGAGGGGTATACAGCCCCAGCATTTT.

The rearrangement links TRBV5-1 to TRBJ2-2, with 12 nucleotides matching TRBD1. The length of the CDR3 is 16 residues. Per germline, CDR1 SGHRS and CDR2 YFSETQ. V trimming: 2 bases; J trimming: 6 bases; junction bases outside the gene matches: 5. The chain's CDR3 is CASSFRDRGRPGELFF. CDR3 nucleotides: TGCGCCAGCAGCTTCCGGGACAGGGGGCGACCCGGGGAGCTGTTTTTT.